Sequencing of this T cell receptor (beta chain) was carried out in a study of tumor-infiltrating lymphocytes in localized non-small cell lung cancer. The study's findings and limits: No link was found between tumor T-cell fraction and recurrence-free survival. Not all patients were TCR sequenced, owing to tissue quantity.

Concerning this clone: Its antigen remains unidentified.

Germline lookup yields CDR1 MGHRA and CDR2 YSYEKL. V lost 4 bases, J lost 3 bases, and 15 bases lay in between. The CDR3 is 16 amino acids. Profiled with immunoSEQ multiplex PCR; TCRdb holds only in-frame clones, not every one. The table records over 7,000 clones, 77% of them present only once. The sequenced sample consisted of lung tumor tissue. This clonotype was obtained from a human donor with non-small cell lung cancer. This chain connects TRBV4-1 to TRBJ2-2, with a weak D call TRBD2 (5 bases). This CDR3 is CASSPRRGHDTGELFF. The CDR3 DNA is TGCGCCAGCAGCCCTCGCCGAGGGCATGACACCGGGGAGCTGTTTTTT.